This TCR beta chain emerged from a study of STAT3 mutations in large granular lymphocyte leukemia. Remarks on this clone: Its antigen is not known.

The CDR3 spans 13 residues. CDR1 and CDR2 from the germline V gene are MGHRA and YSYEKL. Trimming took 1 base from V and 2 from J, leaving 5 bases between them. The study, taken as a whole, reports: Clonal expansion was inferred from other time points because no sample existed at each clone's first appearance. Every T-LGLL patient had at least one immunodominant TCRbeta clonotype.

The protocol was immunoSEQ multiplex PCR, while the TCRdb copy is restricted to in-frame clones and leaves out a portion. The table shows 30,000 to 45,000 clones, with roughly 84% occurring only once. The TCR was taken from a human donor with T large granular lymphocyte leukemia. Some clones in this sample may be carry-over from other donors' samples. J is TRBJ2-5 and V is TRBV4-1; D unresolved. The sample taken for sequencing was PBMCs. The chain's CDR3 is CASSQVVQETQYF. As DNA, the CDR3 is TGCGCCAGCAGCCAAGTGGTGCAAGAGACCCAGTACTTC.